The rows below give T cell receptor beta chains drawn from one sample of a study of blood T cell repertoires in COVID-19. Here immunoSEQ multiplex PCR was the method, and the copy in TCRdb shows in-frame clones only, minus some. The sample includes about 190,000 clones, 78% of them seen just once. The material sequenced was PBMCs or T cells enriched from blood (not recorded which). The receptors here all came from a woman aged 45-60 years who had recovered from COVID-19. CDR3s include the opening cysteine and the closing phenylalanine or tryptophan. The D gene is left open where the match is weak. Clone sizes are given selectively: once, few, many, or a class where the clone is expanded.

V: TRBV24-1
D: -
J: TRBJ1-6
size: -
DNA: TGTGCCACCAGTCCCCCTGTAGAGGGGGGGGAGTTGAATTCACCCCTCCACTTT
CDR3: CATSPPVEGGELNSPLHF

V: TRBV5-1
D: -
J: TRBJ1-4
size: -
DNA: TGCGCCAGCAGCTTGGGGCAGGGGAATAATGAAAAACTGTTTTTT
CDR3: CASSLGQGNNEKLFF

V: TRBV6-5
D: -
J: TRBJ1-2
size: -
DNA: TGTGCCAGCAGTTACTCGTCGAGCTATGGCTACACCTTC
CDR3: CASSYSSSYGYTF

V: TRBV24-1
D: TRBD2
J: TRBJ2-5
size: -
DNA: TGTGCCACCAGTGCCAAGGCGGGAGGGAGGGAGACCCAGTACTTC
CDR3: CATSAKAGGRETQYF

V: TRBV19
D: TRBD1
J: TRBJ1-5
size: once
DNA: TGTGCCAGTAGTCGGGAACAGGGGATGGGGAATCAGCCCCAGCATTTT
CDR3: CASSREQGMGNQPQHF

V: TRBV2
D: TRBD1
J: TRBJ1-2
size: -
DNA: TGTGCCAGCAGTAATCAGGGGGACTATGGCTACACCTTC
CDR3: CASSNQGDYGYTF

V: TRBV4-1
D: -
J: TRBJ1-4
size: -
DNA: TGCGCCAGCAGCGAACGCCCCCAAGGTACAGAGGAAAAACTGTTTTTT
CDR3: CASSERPQGTEEKLFF

V: TRBV4-1
D: TRBD1
J: TRBJ1-4
size: -
DNA: TGCGCCAGCAGCCAACAGGGACAGGGGGTAACTAATGAAAAACTGTTTTTT
CDR3: CASSQQGQGVTNEKLFF

V: TRBV6-5
D: -
J: TRBJ2-1
size: -
DNA: TGTGCCATCTCGAGTTTGAATGAGCAGTTCTTC
CDR3: CAISSLNEQFF

V: TRBV5-1
D: -
J: TRBJ2-1
size: -
DNA: TGCGCCAGCAGCTTATATGGTAGCGGCTACAATGAGCAGTTCTTC
CDR3: CASSLYGSGYNEQFF

V: TRBV6-6
D: -
J: TRBJ1-6
size: -
DNA: TGTGCCAGCAGCCCAGGACTGAGATCACCCCTCCACTTT
CDR3: CASSPGLRSPLHF

V: TRBV3-1/TRBV3-2
D: -
J: TRBJ1-1
size: -
DNA: TGTGCCAGCAGCCAAGAGCCCCGGAGGGCTGAAGCTTTCTTT
CDR3: CASSQEPRRAEAFF

V: TRBV25-1
D: -
J: TRBJ1-1
size: -
DNA: TGTGCCAGCAGCGCCGAAGGGGCGGATGAAGCTTTCTTT
CDR3: CASSAEGADEAFF

V: TRBV5-6
D: TRBD1
J: TRBJ1-6
size: -
DNA: TGTGCCAGCAGCGTGGGGACAGGGAATTCACCCCTCCACTTT
CDR3: CASSVGTGNSPLHF

V: TRBV7-3
D: TRBD2
J: TRBJ2-1
size: once
DNA: TGTGCCAGCAGCTTAGGGCTTTCGGGAGGGCAGGGTGAGCAGTTCTTC
CDR3: CASSLGLSGGQGEQFF

V: TRBV12-2
D: -
J: TRBJ1-2
size: -
DNA: TGTGCAAGTCGCAACCCGGACAGGAAGAATAACTATGGCTACACCTTC
CDR3: CASRNPDRKNNYGYTF

V: TRBV7-2
D: TRBD1
J: TRBJ2-1
size: -
DNA: TGTGCCAGTTCCCGGGACAGGTCCTACAATGAGCAGTTCTTC
CDR3: CASSRDRSYNEQFF

V: TRBV21-1
D: -
J: TRBJ1-3
size: -
DNA: TGTGCCAGCAGCTCTAGGTCCGAGCCCCTCTCTGGAAACACCATATATTTT
CDR3: CASSSRSEPLSGNTIYF

V: TRBV5-4
D: TRBD1
J: TRBJ2-1
size: -
DNA: TGTGCCAGCAGCTCCCGGGACAGGGCGGCCAATGAGCAGTTCTTC
CDR3: CASSSRDRAANEQFF

V: TRBV6-2/TRBV6-3
D: TRBD1
J: TRBJ1-1
size: -
DNA: TGTGCCAGCAGTTACTTCCAGGGGGCACGACCCATGAACACTGAAGCTTTCTTT
CDR3: CASSYFQGARPMNTEAFF

V: TRBV11-1
D: TRBD2
J: TRBJ2-5
size: -
DNA: TGTGCCAGCAGCTTAGGAGGACTAGCCCAAGAGACCCAGTACTTC
CDR3: CASSLGGLAQETQYF

V: TRBV28
D: TRBD2
J: TRBJ2-7
size: once
DNA: TGTGCCAGCAGTCAATTAGCGGGAAGTAATTGGCACGAGCAGTACTTC
CDR3: CASSQLAGSNWHEQYF

V: TRBV7-9
D: -
J: TRBJ2-1
size: -
DNA: TGTGCCAGCAGCCCTGCCGGGACAATCTACAATGAGCAGTTCTTC
CDR3: CASSPAGTIYNEQFF

V: TRBV3-1/TRBV3-2
D: -
J: TRBJ2-6
size: -
DNA: TGTGCCAGCAGCCGATACCGGGGCTCTGGGGCCAACGTCCTGACTTTC
CDR3: CASSRYRGSGANVLTF

V: TRBV6-4
D: -
J: TRBJ1-1
size: -
DNA: TGTGCCAGCAGTGAGGAGGGGAGGAGGTCGGCTGAAGCTTTCTTT
CDR3: CASSEEGRRSAEAFF

V: TRBV6-5
D: TRBD2
J: TRBJ2-7
size: -
DNA: TGTGCCAGCAGCCCGTATCGGGGACTAGCATACGAGCAGTACTTC
CDR3: CASSPYRGLAYEQYF

V: TRBV27
D: TRBD1
J: TRBJ2-1
size: few
DNA: TGTGCCAGCAGAGGACAGGGTCTGTCCTACAATGAGCAGTTCTTC
CDR3: CASRGQGLSYNEQFF

V: TRBV7-2
D: -
J: TRBJ1-5
size: few
DNA: TGTGCCAGCAGCTGGGGGGGGAACAATCAGCCCCAGCATTTT
CDR3: CASSWGGNNQPQHF

V: TRBV7-6
D: TRBD1
J: TRBJ1-2
size: many
DNA: TGTGCCAGCAGCCCGGCAGGGGGCGGCTATGGCTACACCTTC
CDR3: CASSPAGGGYGYTF

V: TRBV7-2
D: TRBD2
J: TRBJ2-1
size: -
DNA: TGTGCCAGCAGCTTTGAGCGGGGGGCCCACAATGAGCAGTTCTTC
CDR3: CASSFERGAHNEQFF

V: TRBV4-3
D: -
J: TRBJ1-1
size: -
DNA: TGCGCCAGCAGTCGCTCCCCCGGGGGGGACACTGAAGCTTTCTTT
CDR3: CASSRSPGGDTEAFF

V: TRBV5-6
D: -
J: TRBJ2-7
size: few
DNA: TGTGCCAGCAGCTCCAGGGTGTTCGTCGAGCAGTACTTC
CDR3: CASSSRVFVEQYF

V: TRBV18
D: -
J: TRBJ1-1
size: -
DNA: TGTGCCAGCTCAATTCTTCAGGTAGTTGAAAACACTGAAGCTTTCTTT
CDR3: CASSILQVVENTEAFF

V: TRBV29-1
D: -
J: TRBJ1-1
size: -
DNA: TGCAGCGGGCGGGGGGGAAACACTGAAGCTTTCTTT
CDR3: CSGRGGNTEAFF

V: TRBV7-2
D: TRBD1
J: TRBJ2-7
size: many
DNA: TGTGCCAGCAGCTTAGCTCATTTCCAAGGGACAGGACCCTACGAGCAGTACTTC
CDR3: CASSLAHFQGTGPYEQYF

V: TRBV7-2
D: -
J: TRBJ1-5
size: -
DNA: TGTGCCAGCAGCGTCCAGGGAGGAGGAGGCAATCAGCCCCAGCATTTT
CDR3: CASSVQGGGGNQPQHF

V: TRBV3-1/TRBV3-2
D: TRBD1
J: TRBJ2-7
size: -
DNA: TGTGCCAGCAGCCATGGGACAGGAGCCTACGAGCAGTACTTC
CDR3: CASSHGTGAYEQYF

V: TRBV28
D: -
J: TRBJ1-2
size: -
DNA: TGTGCCAGCACGGCGGCGAGCGGCTACACCTTC
CDR3: CASTAASGYTF

V: TRBV18
D: -
J: TRBJ2-7
size: -
DNA: TGTGCCAGCTCACCAGCGTCCTACGAGCAGTACTTC
CDR3: CASSPASYEQYF

V: TRBV14
D: TRBD2
J: TRBJ2-1
size: -
DNA: TGTGCCAGCAGGGAGCGGGAGTCATATGAGCAGTTCTTC
CDR3: CASRERESYEQFF

V: TRBV7-8
D: -
J: TRBJ1-2
size: -
DNA: TGTGCCAGCAGCTTTTCAGGGTATGGCTACACCTTC
CDR3: CASSFSGYGYTF